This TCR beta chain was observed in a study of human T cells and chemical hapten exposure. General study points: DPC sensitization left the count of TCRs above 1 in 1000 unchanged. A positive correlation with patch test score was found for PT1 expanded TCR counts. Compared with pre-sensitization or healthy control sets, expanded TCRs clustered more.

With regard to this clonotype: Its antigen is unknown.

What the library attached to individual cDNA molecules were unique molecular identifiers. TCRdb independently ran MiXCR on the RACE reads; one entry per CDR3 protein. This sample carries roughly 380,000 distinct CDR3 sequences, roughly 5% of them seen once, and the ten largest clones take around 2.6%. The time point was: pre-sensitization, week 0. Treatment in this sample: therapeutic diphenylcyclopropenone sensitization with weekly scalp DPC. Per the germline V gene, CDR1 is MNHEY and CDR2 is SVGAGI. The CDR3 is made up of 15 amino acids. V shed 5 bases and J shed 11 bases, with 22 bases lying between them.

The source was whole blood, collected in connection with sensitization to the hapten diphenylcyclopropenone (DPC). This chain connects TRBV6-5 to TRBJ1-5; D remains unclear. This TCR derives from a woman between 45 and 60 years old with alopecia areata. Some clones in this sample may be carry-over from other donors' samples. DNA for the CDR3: TGTGCCAGCAGTCCCGAATTCTCTGAGTTCCCGGCCCAGCATTTT. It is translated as CASSPEFSEFPAQHF.